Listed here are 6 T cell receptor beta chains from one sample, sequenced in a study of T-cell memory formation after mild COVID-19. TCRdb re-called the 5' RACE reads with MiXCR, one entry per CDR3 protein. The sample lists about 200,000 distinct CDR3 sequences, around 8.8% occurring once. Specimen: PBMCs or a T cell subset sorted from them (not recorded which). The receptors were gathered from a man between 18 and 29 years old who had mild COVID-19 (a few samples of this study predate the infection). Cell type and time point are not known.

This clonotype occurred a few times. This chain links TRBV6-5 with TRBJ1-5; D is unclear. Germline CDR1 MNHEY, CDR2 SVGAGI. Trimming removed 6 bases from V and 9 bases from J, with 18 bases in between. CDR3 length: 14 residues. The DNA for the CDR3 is TGTGCCAGCAGCCCCGGACGGACCGATAGGCCCCAGCATTTT. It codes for CASSPGRTDRPQHF.

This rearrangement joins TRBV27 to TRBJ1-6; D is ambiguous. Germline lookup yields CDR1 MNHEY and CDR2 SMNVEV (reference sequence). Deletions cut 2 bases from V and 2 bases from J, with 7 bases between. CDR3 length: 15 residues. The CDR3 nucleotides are TGTGCCAGCAGTTTAATACCGCCCTATAATTCACCCCTCCACTTT. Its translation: CASSLIPPYNSPLHF.

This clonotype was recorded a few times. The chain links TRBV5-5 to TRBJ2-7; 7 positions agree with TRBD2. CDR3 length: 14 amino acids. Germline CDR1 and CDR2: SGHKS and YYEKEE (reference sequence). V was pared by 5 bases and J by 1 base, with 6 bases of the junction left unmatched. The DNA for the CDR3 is TGTGCCAGCAGTGGACGGGAGGTTTCCTACGAGCAGTACGTC. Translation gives CASSGREVSYEQYV.

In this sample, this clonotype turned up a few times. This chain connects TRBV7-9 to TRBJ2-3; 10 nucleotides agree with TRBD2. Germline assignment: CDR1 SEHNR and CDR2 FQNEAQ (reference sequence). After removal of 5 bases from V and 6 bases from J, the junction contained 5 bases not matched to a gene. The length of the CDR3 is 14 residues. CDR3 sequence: CASSASGGWDTQYF. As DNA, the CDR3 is TGTGCCAGCAGCGCTAGCGGGGGCTGGGATACGCAGTATTTT.

In nucleotides, the CDR3 is TGCAGCGCCCCTCCAGGACGGGCCTACAATGAGCAGTTCTTC. Encoded protein: CSAPPGRAYNEQFF. The chain uses TRBV29-1 and TRBJ2-1, with D uncertain. Looked up from germline, CDR1 is SQVTM and CDR2 is ANQGSEA. This CDR3 is built from 14 residues. Trimming stripped 7 bases from V and 2 bases from J, with 15 bases between.

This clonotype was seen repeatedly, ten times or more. The CDR3 protein is CASSPIGGSGQYF. The CDR3 region has the DNA TGTGCCAGCAGCCCAATCGGGGGCTCGGGGCAGTACTTC. The chain joins TRBV7-2 to TRBJ2-7, with D possibly being TRBD1 or TRBD2 (6 bases each). V lost 5 bases to trimming and J lost 9 bases, with 17 bases between them. Germline CDR1 reads SGHTA; CDR2 reads FQGNSA. CDR3 size: 13 residues.